Following are 19 T cell receptor beta chains from one sample sequenced in a study of chemoradiotherapy in HPV16-positive cancers. Method: immunoSEQ multiplex PCR; TCRdb's copy keeps in-frame clones and lacks some. The repertoire holds about 11,000 clones, about 81% seen once, with around 6.8% in the top ten. Collection took place from a patient who underwent chemoradiotherapy. Receptors originate from a human donor with HPV-associated anogenital cancer.

The rearrangement joins TRBV4-1 to TRBJ2-2; the D is unclear. Trimming pared 7 bases from V and 6 bases from J, leaving 15 bases between. There are 14 residues in the CDR3. From germline, CDR1 is MGHRA and CDR2 YSYEKL. The CDR3 loop reads CASMETINAGELFF. The CDR3 coding sequence is TGCGCCAGCATGGAAACAATAAACGCCGGGGAGCTGTTTTTT.

The V gene is TRBV15, the J gene TRBJ2-1; 15 nucleotides align to TRBD2. V lost 5 bases to trimming and J lost 6 bases; unmatched junction nucleotides: 2. Looked up from germline, CDR1 is LNHNV and CDR2 is YYDKDF (reference sequence). The CDR3 spans 15 residues. This CDR3 is CATSGGLAGGNEQFF. The CDR3, as DNA: TGTGCCACCAGCGGGGGACTAGCGGGGGGCAATGAGCAGTTCTTC.

This clone has more than one count but fewer than ten. The V call is TRBV2, the J call TRBJ2-5; 11 positions agree with TRBD2. V lost 5 bases to trimming and J lost 5 bases; unmatched junction nucleotides: 7. The CDR3 is 15 residues long. Per germline, CDR1 SNHLY and CDR2 FYNNEI. In nucleotides, the CDR3 is TGTGCCAGCAGTAGACTAGCGGGGCCAGGCGAGACCCAGTACTTC. Protein sequence: CASSRLAGPGETQYF.

The chain uses TRBV9 and TRBJ1-2, with TRBD1 identical over 7 bases. Germline lookup yields CDR1 SGDLS and CDR2 YYNGEE. This CDR3 region has 15 residues. Germline trimming cut 3 bases from V and 2 bases from J; bases unmatched to any gene: 7. CDR3 sequence reads: CASSEGQSSNYGYTF. The CDR3 nucleotides are TGTGCCAGCAGCGAGGGACAGTCTTCCAACTATGGCTACACCTTC.

This clone was seen a few times. The V call is TRBV4-3, the J call TRBJ2-2; 11 nucleotides match TRBD1. V dropped 3 bases and J dropped 5; count of bases not matched to a gene: 8. CDR3 size: 17 residues. CDR1 is LGHNA, CDR2 YSLEER, per germline. This CDR3 reads CASSQNGQGAGTGELFF. CDR3 coding DNA: TGCGCCAGCAGCCAGAATGGACAGGGGGCAGGTACCGGGGAGCTGTTTTTT.

The V gene is TRBV11-1, the J gene TRBJ1-3; D gene unclear. Germline CDR1 and CDR2: SGHAT and FQDESV (reference sequence). This CDR3 contains 14 residues. With 2 bases removed from V and 5 bases from J, the gap between germline ends came to 10 bases. The DNA for the CDR3 is TGTGCCAGCAGCTTATCTCACCTTCGAAACACCATATATTTT. Translation gives CASSLSHLRNTIYF.

This clone was seen a handful of times. This chain uses TRBV27 with TRBJ2-7, with 14 bases that match TRBD2. The CDR3 has 16 residues. V was pared by 5 bases and J by 2 bases, with 5 bases of the junction left unmatched. Germline CDR1 is MNHEY and CDR2 is SMNVEV (reference sequence). The CDR3 loop reads CASSGPGLAGAYEQYF. CDR3 nucleotides: TGTGCCAGCAGTGGGCCGGGACTAGCGGGAGCCTACGAGCAGTACTTC.

V is TRBV23-1 and J is TRBJ2-1; D not certain. TRBV23-1 is designated an ORF whose function remains uncertain. Trimming took 0 bases from V and 8 from J, leaving 8 bases between them. The CDR3 runs 13 residues. The CDR3 bases are TGCGCCAGCAGTCAATCCCGTATCTATGAGCAGTTCTTC. It translates to CASSQSRIYEQFF.

This clone was detected only once. The V call is TRBV4-2, the J call TRBJ2-5, with 9 positions matching TRBD2. Looked up from germline, CDR1 is LGHNA and CDR2 is YNFKEQ. J gave up 5 bases and V 1 base, and 8 bases lay outside the gene matches. This CDR3 comprises 16 residues. CDR3 region: CASSQGRLAGRETQYF. CDR3 in DNA: TGTGCCAGCAGCCAAGGTCGGCTAGCGGGGCGGGAGACCCAGTACTTC.

V and J are TRBV23-1 and TRBJ1-4; D gene unclear. TRBV23-1 is labeled an ORF, and its function is uncertain. The CDR3 totals 14 residues. The ends were cut back, 7 bases at V and 3 bases at J, with 12 bases in the middle. The CDR3 DNA reads as TGCGCCAGCACGCGGAAGGAGTCTAATGAAAAACTGTTTTTT. Protein: CASTRKESNEKLFF.

This clone has more than one count but fewer than ten. The rearrangement uses TRBV18 and TRBJ1-4, with D possibly matching TRBD1 (5 bases). The germline V gene has CDR1 KGHSH and CDR2 LQKENI. V lost 3 bases to trimming and J lost 8 bases, with 13 bases between them. The CDR3 loop spans 14 amino acids. The CDR3 reads CASSPRTSGEKLFF. CDR3 nucleotide sequence: TGTGCCAGCTCACCCCGGACATCAGGGGAAAAACTGTTTTTT. The full variable domain, in which reference TRBV18 and TRBJ1-4 provide the parts outside the CDR3, is NAGVMQNPRHLVRRRGQEARLRCSPMKGHSHVYWYRQLPEEGLKFMVYLQKENIIDESGMPKERFSAEFPKEGPSILRIQQVVRGDSAAYFCASSPRTSGEKLFFGSGTQLSVL.

The gene calls are TRBV30 and TRBJ2-3; no clear D. This CDR3 spans 12 amino acids. Trimming pared 4 bases from V and 2 bases from J, leaving 7 bases between. Germline CDR1 reads GTSNPN; CDR2 reads SVGIG (reference sequence). CDR3: CAWNEDTDTQYF. The CDR3 nucleotides read TGTGCCTGGAACGAAGACACAGATACGCAGTATTTT.

CDR3 amino acids: CSVLSDYNYGYTF. CDR3 DNA: TGCAGCGTTCTGAGTGACTATAACTATGGCTACACCTTC. V gene TRBV29-1 combines with J gene TRBJ1-2; D is unclear. The germline V gene encodes CDR1 SQVTM and CDR2 ANQGSEA. The V and J ends lost 5 bases and 1 base respectively, with 11 bases between them. This CDR3 is 13 amino acids long.

V gene TRBV18 combines with J gene TRBJ2-3, with D possibly called TRBD1 or TRBD2 (5 bases each). The V gene lost 6 bases and the J gene lost 1 base, with 8 bases spanning the gap. Germline CDR1 is KGHSH and CDR2 is LQKENI. The CDR3 sequence is 13 residues long. CDR3 sequence: CASSWDRTDTQYF. CDR3 DNA: TGTGCCAGCTCTTGGGACCGCACAGATACGCAGTATTTT.

The chain joins TRBV7-8 to TRBJ2-7; D is undetermined. V was trimmed by 6 bases and J by 1 base, leaving 7 bases between them. Germline V gives CDR1 SGHVS, CDR2 FQNEAQ. The CDR3 is 12 amino acids. The DNA of the CDR3 is TGTGCCAGCAGTTCAGCATCCTACGAGCAGTACTTC. It specifies CASSSASYEQYF.

The chain joins TRBV29-1 to TRBJ2-1, with D possibly matching TRBD2 (6 bases). Germline-derived CDR1 and CDR2 are SQVTM and ANQGSEA. This CDR3 spans 15 amino acids. Trimming took 6 bases from V and 4 from J, leaving 19 bases between them. The CDR3 reads CSVTGGLALYNEQFF. As DNA, the CDR3 is TGCAGCGTGACCGGAGGGCTAGCCCTTTACAATGAGCAGTTCTTC.

This clone was seen only a few times. The chain joins TRBV6-6 to TRBJ1-5; weak D call: TRBD1 (6 bases). Deletions cut 3 bases from V and 5 bases from J, with 8 bases between. The CDR3 extends over 13 amino acids. Germline assignment: CDR1 MNHNY and CDR2 SVGAGI (reference sequence). The CDR3 sequence is CASSYPGDQPQHF. The CDR3 bases are TGTGCCAGCAGTTATCCAGGGGATCAGCCCCAGCATTTT.

The chain recombines TRBV27 with TRBJ2-4; D tentatively fits TRBD1 or TRBD2 (5 bases each). This CDR3 is built from 13 residues. With 5 bases removed from V and 5 bases from J, the gap between germline ends came to 10 bases. Germline lookup yields CDR1 MNHEY and CDR2 SMNVEV (reference sequence). The CDR3 loop is CASSPGAENIQYF. The CDR3 bases are TGTGCCAGCAGTCCCGGGGCCGAAAACATTCAGTACTTC.

The chain combines TRBV30 with TRBJ1-4; D possibly corresponds to TRBD1 (5 bases). This CDR3 has 13 residues. V gave up 0 bases and J gave up 7 bases, with 9 bases separating them. Germline loops: CDR1 GTSNPN, CDR2 SVGIG (reference sequence). The CDR3 is CAWSVGRGEKLFF. The CDR3 DNA reads TGTGCCTGGAGTGTAGGGAGGGGTGAAAAACTGTTTTTT.